Presented here are 27 T cell receptor beta chains from one specimen sequenced in a study of control samples from healthy donors and cancer patients. Clones were sequenced by immunoSEQ multiplex PCR, and TCRdb holds only the in-frame ones, with some missing. Seen here are under 100,000 clones, about nine tenths observed once, and the top ten hold about an eighth. The sequenced sample was blood. The source is a woman in her 70s in good health.

The chain has TRBV7-9 and TRBJ1-2; D gene unclear. In germline, CDR1 is SEHNR, CDR2 FQNEAQ (reference sequence). V lost 4 bases to trimming and J lost 4 bases, with 19 bases between them. The CDR3 is 16 amino acids. CDR3 coding DNA: TGTGCCAGCAGCTCCTTCCAACAGCTATCTGGCTATGGCTACACCTTC. Protein: CASSSFQQLSGYGYTF.

The J gene is TRBJ1-1, the V gene TRBV7-9; TRBD1 matches at 8 bases. From germline, CDR1 is SEHNR and CDR2 FQNEAQ (reference sequence). This CDR3 has 17 amino acids. The J segment lost 4 bases and the V segment lost 5 bases, leaving 15 bases of the junction unmatched. CDR3 nucleotides: TGTGCCAGCAGCCCGACGAAAGCTCACACAGGGGGCACTGAAGCTTTCTTT. It is translated as CASSPTKAHTGGTEAFF.

J is TRBJ1-6 and V is TRBV28; 7 bases agree with TRBD1. The CDR3 loop spans 13 amino acids. V trimming: 8 bases; J trimming: 7 bases; junction bases outside the gene matches: 5. CDR1 and CDR2 (germline): MDHEN, SYDVKM. CDR3 loop: CASHDRANSPLHF. The CDR3 DNA reads as TGTGCCAGCCACGACAGGGCCAATTCACCCCTCCACTTT. The whole variable domain, remainder taken from reference TRBV28 and TRBJ1-6, is DVKVTQSSRYLVKRTGEKVFLECVQDMDHENMFWYRQDPGLGLRLIYFSYDVKMKEKGDIPEGYSVSREKKERFSLILESASTNQTSMYLCASHDRANSPLHFGNGTRLTVT.

The chain is built from TRBV19 and TRBJ2-7; a possible D gene is TRBD1 (6 bases). The CDR3 is made up of 14 amino acids. V lost 5 bases, J lost 9 bases, and 20 bases lay in between. The germline V gene has CDR1 LNHDA and CDR2 SQIVND (reference sequence). CDR3 residues: CASSSRDILSGQYF. In DNA, the CDR3 is TGTGCCAGTAGTTCCCGGGACATCCTCTCGGGGCAGTACTTC. Based on the CDR3 plus reference TRBV19 and TRBJ2-7, the full variable domain is DGGITQSPKYLFRKEGQNVTLSCEQNLNHDAMYWYRQDPGQGLRLIYYSQIVNDFQKGDIAEGYSVSREKKESFPLTVTSAQKNPTAFYLCASSSRDILSGQYFGPGTRLTVT.

CDR3 coding DNA: TGTGCCTGGAGTGTTGGGGACAGTCTTAACTACGAGCAGTACTTC. Its translation: CAWSVGDSLNYEQYF. The chain combines TRBV30 with TRBJ2-7; 7 bases align to TRBD1. Trimming removed 0 bases from V and 3 bases from J; junction bases left unmatched: 8. Germline-derived CDR1 and CDR2 are GTSNPN and SVGIG (reference sequence). The CDR3 covers 15 residues.

This clone was counted ten times or more. The chain couples TRBV7-2 to TRBJ2-7; D is perhaps TRBD1 (5 bases). This CDR3 is built from 12 residues. The ends were cut back, 5 bases at V and 4 bases at J, with 9 bases in the middle. Germline loops: CDR1 SGHTA, CDR2 FQGNSA. CDR3 nucleotide sequence: TGTGCCAGCAGCCATGACAGTTACGAGCAGTACTTC. Translating it yields CASSHDSYEQYF.

This clone was counted a single time. V usage is TRBV6-6 and J usage is TRBJ1-5; D not resolved. The V end lost 5 bases, the J end lost 6 bases, and 5 bases lay between the germline ends. Germline V CDR1 and CDR2: MNHNY, SVGAGI (reference sequence). This CDR3 is 11 amino acids long. This chain's CDR3 is CASSDGQPQHF. CDR3 DNA: TGTGCCAGCAGTGATGGTCAGCCCCAGCATTTT.

The CDR3: CASSQRAGGGAAGYTF. The DNA for the CDR3 is TGTGCCAGCAGCCAAAGAGCCGGGGGGGGCGCCGCTGGCTACACCTTC. V is TRBV3-1 (or the pseudogene TRBV3-2) and J is TRBJ1-2; tentatively, D is TRBD1 (6 bases). The CDR3 is 16 amino acids. Germline CDR1 and CDR2: LGHDT and YNNKEL (reference sequence). V lost 2 bases, J lost 7 bases, and 20 bases lay in between.

The genes are TRBV12-3 or TRBV12-4 and TRBJ1-2, with D tentatively TRBD1 (5 bases). The V gene lost 4 bases and the J gene lost 7 bases, with 13 bases spanning the gap. The CDR3 loop spans 13 amino acids. CDR3 residues: CASSSQGRAGYTF. In DNA, the CDR3 is TGTGCCAGCAGTTCCCAGGGACGGGCTGGCTACACCTTC.

This clone was counted a single time. V gene TRBV5-4 combines with J gene TRBJ1-2; TRBD1 agrees at 7 bases. Trimming removed 4 bases from V and 4 bases from J; junction bases left unmatched: 4. This CDR3 comprises 13 residues. CDR1 and CDR2 from the germline V gene are SGHNT and YYREEE (reference sequence). The DNA for the CDR3 is TGTGCCAGCAGCCACGACAGGGCCTATGGCTACACCTTC. It specifies CASSHDRAYGYTF. The whole variable domain, filled in from reference TRBV5-4 and TRBJ1-2, reads ETGVTQSPTHLIKTRGQQVTLRCSSQSGHNTVSWYQQALGQGPQFIFQYYREEENGRGNFPPRFSGLQFPNYSSELNVNALELDDSALYLCASSHDRAYGYTFGSGTRLTVV.

This clone appeared a single time. This chain uses TRBV3-1 (or the pseudogene TRBV3-2) with TRBJ2-3; 9 positions match TRBD2. This CDR3 spans 14 amino acids. CDR1 LGHDT and CDR2 YNNKEL come from the germline V gene (reference sequence). V lost 6 bases to trimming and J lost 4 bases; unmatched junction nucleotides: 5. The CDR3 loop reads CASSLVAGADTQYF. CDR3 nucleotide sequence: TGTGCCAGCAGTCTAGTAGCGGGAGCAGATACGCAGTATTTT.

This sequence joins TRBV2 and TRBJ2-6; D not resolved. This CDR3 is built from 12 residues. Between the trimmed V and J ends, which lost 5 bases and 2 bases, there was a span of 1 base. In germline, CDR1 is SNHLY, CDR2 FYNNEI. CDR3 bases: TGTGCCAGCAGTCCTGGGGCCAACGTCCTGACTTTC. Amino acids: CASSPGANVLTF.

To note about this clone: This sequence may be a read error, since a much larger clone differs from it by one base. The same CDR3 arises from other DNA sequences in this sample as well. As DNA, the CDR3 is TGTGCCAGCAGCTTAGATATGAACACTGAAGCTTTCTTT. Translated, it gives CASSLDMNTEAFF. This chain connects TRBV7-9 to TRBJ1-1; D not certain. Germline assignment: CDR1 SEHNR and CDR2 FQNEAQ (reference sequence). The CDR3 sequence is 13 residues long. Trimming took 1 base from V and 0 from J, leaving 3 bases between them. Full variable domain (missing parts from reference TRBV7-9 and TRBJ1-1): DTGVSQNPRHKITKRGQNVTFRCDPISEHNRLYWYRQTLGQGPEFLTYFQNEAQLEKSRLLSDRFSAERPKGSFSTLEIQRTEQGDSAMYLCASSLDMNTEAFFGQGTRLTVV.

This chain uses TRBV21-1 with TRBJ2-7; the table's D call, TRBD1, has no DNA check behind it. TRBV21-1 is a recognized pseudogene. The CDR3 is 14 amino acids. CDR3 protein: CASSPRTGWVEQYF. For the CDR3, the DNA is TGTGCCAGCAGCCCACGGACAGGGTGGGTTGAGCAGTACTTC.

This clone occurred once. The chain has TRBV5-6 and TRBJ1-2; D is ambiguous. V was clipped by 4 bases and J by 5 bases, with 9 bases between them. The CDR3 is 12 residues long. Germline-derived CDR1 and CDR2 are SGHDT and YYEEEE. The CDR3 DNA is TGTGCCAGCAGCCCGGCGGGGTATGGCTACACCTTC. This codes for CASSPAGYGYTF. The full variable domain, with the rest looked up from reference TRBV5-6 and TRBJ1-2, is DAGVTQSPTHLIKTRGQQVTLRCSPKSGHDTVSWYQQALGQGPQFIFQYYEEEERQRGNFPDRFSGHQFPNYSSELNVNALLLGDSALYLCASSPAGYGYTFGSGTRLTVV.

The CDR3 DNA reads TGTGCCACCAGTGACCCGACAGGGAATCGTCCAGATACGCAGTATTTT. Translating gives CATSDPTGNRPDTQYF. The V call is TRBV24-1, the J call TRBJ2-3, with 7 positions matching TRBD1. Germline CDR1 is KGHDR and CDR2 is SFDVKD. The CDR3 contains 16 residues. V was clipped by 4 bases and J by 4 bases; unmatched bases: 10.

This rearrangement joins TRBV7-8 to TRBJ2-3, with 7 positions matching TRBD2. V trimming: 5 bases; J trimming: 2 bases; junction bases outside the gene matches: 7. Germline V CDR1 and CDR2: SGHVS, FQNEAQ. The CDR3 has 15 residues. CDR3 sequence reads: CASSHSGETTDTQYF. The CDR3 region has the DNA TGTGCCAGCAGCCACAGCGGGGAGACCACAGATACGCAGTATTTT.

This clone came up once. J is TRBJ1-1 and V is TRBV27, with 11 bases lining up with TRBD1. This CDR3 has 16 amino acids. V lost 6 bases, J lost 0 bases, and 6 bases stayed unmatched. CDR1 is MNHEY and CDR2 is SMNVEV in the germline V gene (reference sequence). The CDR3 reads CASRGGQGAMNTEAFF. The CDR3 bases are TGTGCCAGCAGGGGTGGACAGGGGGCGATGAACACTGAAGCTTTCTTT.

The rearrangement joins TRBV19 to TRBJ1-1; D is unresolved. CDR3 length: 13 residues. From germline, CDR1 is LNHDA and CDR2 SQIVND (reference sequence). Trimming removed 4 bases at V and 3 bases at J, with 9 bases between. The DNA for the CDR3 is TGTGCCAGTAGTAGTCGGAGAGACACTGAAGCTTTCTTT. Translation gives CASSSRRDTEAFF.

The rearrangement uses TRBV5-1 and TRBJ1-1; D ambiguous. This CDR3 region has 15 residues. CDR1 is SGHRS and CDR2 is YFSETQ in the germline V gene. The V gene lost 4 bases and the J gene lost 1 base, with 14 bases spanning the gap. The CDR3 is CASSLQELRNTEAFF. CDR3 coding DNA: TGCGCCAGCAGCCTCCAGGAACTTCGGAACACTGAAGCTTTCTTT. Combining the CDR3 with reference TRBV5-1 and TRBJ1-1 gives the whole variable domain KAGVTQTPRYLIKTRGQQVTLSCSPISGHRSVSWYQQTPGQGLQFLFEYFSETQRNKGNFPGRFSGRQFSNSRSEMNVSTLELGDSALYLCASSLQELRNTEAFFGQGTRLTVV.

The chain links TRBV7-2 to TRBJ2-1; 8 nucleotides line up with TRBD2. In germline, CDR1 is SGHTA, CDR2 FQGNSA. The CDR3 extends over 14 amino acids. Trimming cost V 6 bases and J 14 bases; bases outside gene matches: 15. The chain's CDR3 is CASRLPGGLPPEFF. The CDR3 DNA reads TGTGCCAGCAGACTACCGGGAGGGCTCCCACCGGAGTTCTTC.

This clone was counted only a few times. The rearrangement links TRBV19 to TRBJ2-7; TRBD2 agrees at 8 bases. The germline V gene encodes CDR1 LNHDA and CDR2 SQIVND (reference sequence). V was clipped by 5 bases and J by 5 bases; unmatched bases: 8. The CDR3 spans 14 residues. The CDR3 DNA follows: TGTGCCAGTAGTCGGGCTAGCGGGCGCGACGAGCAGTACTTC. Translating it yields CASSRASGRDEQYF.

This chain joins TRBV9 and TRBJ1-2, with 7 bases that match TRBD1. The CDR3 loop spans 12 amino acids. Trimming took 2 bases from V and 8 from J; bases not matched to a gene: 3. Germline CDR1 reads SGDLS; CDR2 reads YYNGEE. CDR3 region: CASSVTGTGYTF. The CDR3 bases are TGTGCCAGCAGCGTGACAGGGACAGGCTACACCTTC.

In DNA, the CDR3 is TGTGCCAGCCGACGGGGGAGCGGGACGCGGTACCAAGAGACCCAGTACTTC. This sequence encodes CASRRGSGTRYQETQYF. The V and J genes are TRBV2 and TRBJ2-5, with TRBD2 matching over 7 bases. With 8 bases clipped from V and 0 bases from J, the junction kept 15 bases outside the gene matches. The CDR3 is 17 amino acids. Germline V gene lookup returns CDR1 SNHLY and CDR2 FYNNEI.

The chain is built from TRBV7-2 and TRBJ1-5; possibly TRBD1 for D (5 bases). Germline loops: CDR1 SGHTA, CDR2 FQGNSA. The ends were cut back, 5 bases at V and 4 bases at J, with 12 bases in the middle. CDR3 size: 14 residues. CDR3 amino acids: CASSAGTENQPQHF. The DNA for the CDR3 is TGTGCCAGCAGCGCCGGGACCGAGAATCAGCCCCAGCATTTT.

This chain uses TRBV3-1 (or the pseudogene TRBV3-2) with TRBJ2-5; 9 nucleotides agree with TRBD2. V was clipped by 5 bases and J by 4 bases; unmatched bases: 11. The germline V gene encodes CDR1 LGHDT and CDR2 YNNKEL (reference sequence). This CDR3 contains 16 residues. DNA of the CDR3: TGTGCCAGCAGCTTCCGGGGAGCGGGAGGCAGAGAGACCCAGTACTTC. Amino acids: CASSFRGAGGRETQYF.

The chain links TRBV5-1 to TRBJ1-1; D ambiguous. The germline CDR1 and CDR2 sequences are SGHRS and YFSETQ. CDR3 length: 14 amino acids. V was clipped by 0 bases and J by 1 base, with 7 bases between them. The CDR3, as DNA: TGCGCCAGCAGCTTGGCTCCGTCGAACACTGAAGCTTTCTTT. Amino acids: CASSLAPSNTEAFF.